This T cell receptor (beta chain) was retrieved from a study of blood T cell repertoires in COVID-19. Overall study: The origin of the acute and convalescent COVID-19 samples was the United States, Italy and Spain. Sample material is recorded as cDNA or gDNA derived from T cells, B-cell-depleted T cells, or PBMCs.

Recruited during active infection, patients (from Seattle) were subsequently followed longitudinally. Study processing details: Estimates of nucleated cell counts were drawn from the amplification of reference gene primers. Method: immunoSEQ multiplex PCR; TCRdb's copy keeps in-frame clones and lacks some. The D gene and trimming were derived from the DNA, and the V and J assignments and clone size from that table. The data contain roughly 250,000 clones, approximately 85% of them singletons. The trim removed 3 bases at V and 1 base at J, leaving 6 bases unmatched. The germline gives CDR1 KGHDR, CDR2 SFDVKD. This CDR3 comprises 17 residues.

The chain employs TRBV24-1 and TRBJ2-3, with 10 bases fitting TRBD1. This receptor was obtained from a human donor with COVID-19, enrolled during active disease. The donor label of this sample is uncertain. Specimen: peripheral blood. The CDR3 DNA reads TGTGCCACCAGTGATATCCGACAGGGGGCGCGCACAGATACGCAGTATTTT. Its protein is CATSDIRQGARTDTQYF.